One T cell receptor beta chain is described in this entry. This sample stems from a study of control samples from healthy donors and cancer patients. The assay was immunoSEQ multiplex PCR, and TCRdb's table has in-frame clones only and misses some. Counted here are some 120,000 clones, 70% to 90% occurring once; the ten biggest clones make up over 2.5%. CDR1 and CDR2 (germline): PRHDT, FYEKMQ (reference sequence). V was pared by 1 base and J by 5 bases, with 8 bases between. This CDR3 region has 14 residues. Sequenced: blood. The TCR was taken from a man between 60 and 70 years old in good health. This sequence joins TRBV13 and TRBJ2-2; D is uncertain. The CDR3: CASSLVHRTGELFF. DNA of the CDR3: TGTGCCAGCAGCTTAGTACATAGAACCGGGGAGCTGTTTTTT.